The 8 T cell receptor beta chains below were found in one sample sequenced in a study of cytomegalovirus exposure and HLA in healthy donors. The primer mix had 60 Vbeta and 13 Jbeta primers. Profiled with immunoSEQ multiplex PCR; TCRdb holds only in-frame clones, not every one. The repertoire holds over 85,000 clones, with around 84% as singletons. The sample consisted of PBMCs. These TCRs come from a woman aged 25-40 years in good health and CMV-seronegative.

The chain links TRBV9 to TRBJ2-7; D perhaps matches TRBD2 (5 bases). This CDR3 contains 15 residues. Germline CDR1 SGDLS, CDR2 YYNGEE. The V end was cut by 0 bases, the J end by 3 bases, with 13 bases between. CDR3 sequence: CASSVVASPIYEQYF. The DNA of the CDR3 is TGTGCCAGCAGCGTAGTGGCTAGCCCGATCTACGAGCAGTACTTC.

The chain combines TRBV6-5 with TRBJ2-2; 9 bases map to TRBD1. Trimming cost V 5 bases and J 4 bases; bases outside gene matches: 5. The germline V gene encodes CDR1 MNHEY and CDR2 SVGAGI. The CDR3 runs to 15 residues. The DNA for the CDR3 is TGTGCCAGCAGTCCGGGACAGGGCTTCACCGGGGAGCTGTTTTTT. This gives the protein CASSPGQGFTGELFF.

The sample holds a few counts of this clone. The V and J genes are TRBV5-6 and TRBJ1-4, with no clear D. This CDR3 is 15 amino acids long. Trimming removed 4 bases from V and 8 bases from J, with 18 bases in between. Per the germline V gene, CDR1 is SGHDT and CDR2 is YYEEEE. The CDR3, as DNA: TGTGCCAGCAGCGGGTCAAGCGGGCTATGGGAAAAACTGTTTTTT. This sequence encodes CASSGSSGLWEKLFF.

The gene calls are TRBV20-1 and TRBJ1-2; D uncertain. V lost 6 bases to trimming and J lost 7 bases, with 9 bases between them. CDR3 length: 10 amino acids. Germline-derived CDR1 and CDR2 are DFQATT and SNEGSKA (reference sequence). This CDR3 reads CSARLGGYTF. The DNA of the CDR3 is TGCAGTGCGCGGTTAGGTGGCTACACCTTC.

The chain has TRBV4-1 and TRBJ1-2; TRBD1 is a possible D gene (5 bases). With 0 bases removed from V and 2 bases from J, the gap between germline ends came to 10 bases. This CDR3 has 15 residues. Germline V gene data show CDR1 as MGHRA and CDR2 as YSYEKL. The chain's CDR3 is CASSQDTGVNYGYTF. The CDR3, as DNA: TGCGCCAGCAGCCAAGATACAGGAGTAAACTATGGCTACACCTTC.

The genes are TRBV19 and TRBJ1-5; D is ambiguous. The CDR3 totals 14 residues. CDR1 and CDR2 (germline): LNHDA, SQIVND (reference sequence). The V end lost 2 bases, the J end lost 0 bases, and 5 bases lay between the germline ends. The CDR3 bases are TGTGCCAGTAGTATATCCAATAGCAATCAGCCCCAGCATTTT. It codes for CASSISNSNQPQHF.

The chain carries TRBV5-1 and TRBJ2-1; 7 bases match TRBD1. V lost 0 bases and J lost 3; bases outside the gene matches: 6. The CDR3 consists of 16 residues. In germline, CDR1 is SGHRS, CDR2 YFSETQ. CDR3 amino acids: CASSLVVTGIYNEQFF. CDR3 coding DNA: TGCGCCAGCAGCTTGGTAGTGACAGGGATCTACAATGAGCAGTTCTTC.

The chain links TRBV4-3 to TRBJ2-1, with 9 positions matching TRBD2. The trim removed 0 bases at V and 4 bases at J, leaving 7 bases unmatched. CDR3 size: 17 residues. Germline V gene lookup returns CDR1 LGHNA and CDR2 YSLEER. CDR3 DNA: TGCGCCAGCAGCCAAGAAAAATGGGGACTAGCATACAATGAGCAGTTCTTC. Encoded protein: CASSQEKWGLAYNEQFF.